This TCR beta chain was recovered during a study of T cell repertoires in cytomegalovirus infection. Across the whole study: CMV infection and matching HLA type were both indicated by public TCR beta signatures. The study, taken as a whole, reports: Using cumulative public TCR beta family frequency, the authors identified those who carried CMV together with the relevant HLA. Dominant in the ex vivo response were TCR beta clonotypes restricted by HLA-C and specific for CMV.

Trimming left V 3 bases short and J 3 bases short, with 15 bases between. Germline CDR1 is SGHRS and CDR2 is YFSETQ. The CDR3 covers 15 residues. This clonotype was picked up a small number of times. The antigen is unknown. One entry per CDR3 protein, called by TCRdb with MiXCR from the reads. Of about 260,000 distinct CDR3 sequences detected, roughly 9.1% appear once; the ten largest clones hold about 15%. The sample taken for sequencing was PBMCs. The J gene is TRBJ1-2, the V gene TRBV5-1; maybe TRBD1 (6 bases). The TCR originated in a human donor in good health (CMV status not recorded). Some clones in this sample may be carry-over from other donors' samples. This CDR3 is CASSSDKGDYYGYTF. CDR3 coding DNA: TGCGCCAGCAGCTCGGACAAGGGGGACTACTATGGCTACACCTTC.